These 3 T cell receptor beta chains came from one sample sequenced in a study of CD8+ T cells in alopecia areata (dated 2018 in TCRdb). Library preparation was by the immunoSEQ multiplex PCR assay. RNA was extracted from all samples and reverse transcribed into cDNA as template for TCR sequencing. TCRdb took over this immuneACCESS table, retaining in-frame rearrangements with V and J assigned. Such tables are incomplete; in checked studies, under half of the missing clones stem from an unresolved V gene, and the remainder is unexplained. Present in this sample are 120,000 or so clones, about 46% of which were seen just once. The ten largest clones take up roughly 10% of the sample. Sequenced input: NKG2D-low CD8+ T cells sorted from blood. The label giving this sample's cell subset or site can be read as: sorted CD8+ NKG2D-low blood T cells. The receptors were gathered from a human donor with alopecia areata.

CDR3 sequence (DNA): TGCTCGGGACAGGACTACGAGCAGTACTTC. This codes for CSGQDYEQYF. The V gene is TRBV29-1, the J gene TRBJ2-7; 8 bases align to TRBD1. CDR1 is SQVTM, CDR2 ANQGSEA, per germline. CDR3 size: 10 residues.

The rearrangement joins TRBV11-2 to TRBJ2-3; no definite D call. The CDR3 loop spans 15 amino acids. CDR1 is SGHAT, CDR2 FQNNGV, per germline. V shed 0 bases and J shed 6 bases, with 13 bases lying between them. The CDR3 bases are TGTGCCAGCAGCTTAGATCGATCGGTGAGGGATACGCAGTATTTT. This translates into CASSLDRSVRDTQYF.

This chain connects TRBV29-1 to TRBJ2-7, with D perhaps TRBD2 (5 bases). V was cut by 4 bases and J by 5 bases, with 12 bases left in between. The CDR3 sequence is 12 residues long. CDR1 is SQVTM and CDR2 is ANQGSEA in the germline V gene. In nucleotides, the CDR3 is TGCAGCGTTGGATCCCTCGGGAACGAGCAGTACTTC. The encoded protein is CSVGSLGNEQYF.